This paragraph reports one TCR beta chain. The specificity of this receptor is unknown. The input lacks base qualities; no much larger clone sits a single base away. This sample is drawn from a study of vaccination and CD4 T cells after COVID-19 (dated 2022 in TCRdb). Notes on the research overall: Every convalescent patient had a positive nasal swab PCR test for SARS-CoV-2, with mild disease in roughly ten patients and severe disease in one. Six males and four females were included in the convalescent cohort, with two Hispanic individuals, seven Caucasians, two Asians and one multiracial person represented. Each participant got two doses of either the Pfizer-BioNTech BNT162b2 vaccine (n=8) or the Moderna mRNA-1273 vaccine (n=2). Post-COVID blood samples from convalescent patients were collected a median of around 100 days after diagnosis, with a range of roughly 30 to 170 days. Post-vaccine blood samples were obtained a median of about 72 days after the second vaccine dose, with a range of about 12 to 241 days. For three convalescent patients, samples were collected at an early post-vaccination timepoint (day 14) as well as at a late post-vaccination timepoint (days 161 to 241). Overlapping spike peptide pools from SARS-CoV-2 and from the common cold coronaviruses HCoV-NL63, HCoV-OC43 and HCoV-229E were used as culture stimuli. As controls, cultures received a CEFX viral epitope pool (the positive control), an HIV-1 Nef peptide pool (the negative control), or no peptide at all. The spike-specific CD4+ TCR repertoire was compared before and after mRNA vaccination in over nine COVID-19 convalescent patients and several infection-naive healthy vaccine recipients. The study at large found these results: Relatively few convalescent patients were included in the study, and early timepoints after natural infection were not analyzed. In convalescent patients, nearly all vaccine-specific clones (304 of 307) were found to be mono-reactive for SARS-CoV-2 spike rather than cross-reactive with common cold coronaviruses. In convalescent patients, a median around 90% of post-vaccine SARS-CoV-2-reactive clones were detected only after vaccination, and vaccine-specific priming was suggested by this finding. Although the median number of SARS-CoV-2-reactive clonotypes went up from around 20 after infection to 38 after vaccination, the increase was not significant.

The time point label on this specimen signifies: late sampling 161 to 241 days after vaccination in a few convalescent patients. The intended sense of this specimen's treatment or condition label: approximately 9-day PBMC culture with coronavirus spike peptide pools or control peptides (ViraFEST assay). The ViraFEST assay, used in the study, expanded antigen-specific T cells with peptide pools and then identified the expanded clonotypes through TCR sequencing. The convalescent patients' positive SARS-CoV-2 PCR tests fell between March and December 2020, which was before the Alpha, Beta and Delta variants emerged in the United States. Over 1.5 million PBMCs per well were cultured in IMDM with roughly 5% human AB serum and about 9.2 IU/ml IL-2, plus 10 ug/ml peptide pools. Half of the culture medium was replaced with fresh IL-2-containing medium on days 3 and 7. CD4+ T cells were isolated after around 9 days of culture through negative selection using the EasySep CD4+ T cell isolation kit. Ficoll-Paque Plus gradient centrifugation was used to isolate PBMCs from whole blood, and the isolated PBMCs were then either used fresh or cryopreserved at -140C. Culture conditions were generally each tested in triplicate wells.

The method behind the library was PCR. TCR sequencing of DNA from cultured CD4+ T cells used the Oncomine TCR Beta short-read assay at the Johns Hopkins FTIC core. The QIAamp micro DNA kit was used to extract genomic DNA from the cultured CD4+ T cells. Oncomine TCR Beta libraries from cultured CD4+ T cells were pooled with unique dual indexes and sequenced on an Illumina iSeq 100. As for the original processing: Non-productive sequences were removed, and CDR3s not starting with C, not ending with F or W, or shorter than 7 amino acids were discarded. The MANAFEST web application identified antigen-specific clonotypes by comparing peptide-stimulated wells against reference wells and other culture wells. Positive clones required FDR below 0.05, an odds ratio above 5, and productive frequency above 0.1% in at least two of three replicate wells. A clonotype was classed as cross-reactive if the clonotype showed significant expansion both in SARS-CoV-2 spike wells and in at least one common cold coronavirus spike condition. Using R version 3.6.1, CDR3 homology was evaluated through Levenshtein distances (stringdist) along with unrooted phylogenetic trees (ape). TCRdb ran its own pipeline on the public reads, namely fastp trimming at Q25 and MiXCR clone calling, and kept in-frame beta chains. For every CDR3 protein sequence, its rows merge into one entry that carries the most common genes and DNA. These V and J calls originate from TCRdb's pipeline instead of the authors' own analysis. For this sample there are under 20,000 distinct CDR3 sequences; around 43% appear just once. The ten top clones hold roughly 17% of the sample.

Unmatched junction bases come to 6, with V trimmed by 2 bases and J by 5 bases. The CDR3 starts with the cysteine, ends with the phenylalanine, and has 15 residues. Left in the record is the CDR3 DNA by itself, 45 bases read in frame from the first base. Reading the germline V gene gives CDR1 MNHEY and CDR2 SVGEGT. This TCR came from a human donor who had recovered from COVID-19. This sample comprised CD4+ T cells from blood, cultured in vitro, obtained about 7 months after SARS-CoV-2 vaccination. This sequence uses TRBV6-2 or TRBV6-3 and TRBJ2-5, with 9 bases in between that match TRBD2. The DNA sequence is TGTGCCAGCAGTTACGGCGGGAGGGCCCGGGAGACCCAGTACTTC. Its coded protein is CASSYGGRARETQYF.